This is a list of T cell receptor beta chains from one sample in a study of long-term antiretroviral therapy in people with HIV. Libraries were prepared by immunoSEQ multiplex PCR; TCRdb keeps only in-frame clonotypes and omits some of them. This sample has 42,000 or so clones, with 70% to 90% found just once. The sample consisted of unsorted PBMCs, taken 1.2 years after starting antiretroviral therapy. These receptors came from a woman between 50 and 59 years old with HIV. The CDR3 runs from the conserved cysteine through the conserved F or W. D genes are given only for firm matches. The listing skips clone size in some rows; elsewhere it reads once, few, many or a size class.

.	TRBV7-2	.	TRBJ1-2	CASSVDSILGYTF	TGTGCCAGCAGCGTTGACAGTATACTTGGCTACACCTTC
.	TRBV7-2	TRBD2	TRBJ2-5	CASSLGGPWRGVGETQYF	TGTGCCAGCAGCTTAGGCGGCCCGTGGCGGGGGGTCGGTGAGACCCAGTACTTC
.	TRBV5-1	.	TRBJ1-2	CASSPPDSIYGYTF	TGCGCCAGCAGCCCCCCGGACAGCATCTATGGCTACACCTTC
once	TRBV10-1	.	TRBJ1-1	CASSWRTATSTEAFF	TGCGCCAGCAGCTGGCGGACAGCTACGTCCACTGAAGCTTTCTTT
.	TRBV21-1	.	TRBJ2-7	CASSKASSGVYCSYEQYF	TGTGCCAGCAGCAAAGCCTCTAGCGGGGTCTATTGCTCCTACGAGCAGTACTTC
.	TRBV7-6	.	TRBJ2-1	CASSPGETNEQFF	TGTGCCAGCAGCCCGGGAGAGACCAATGAGCAGTTCTTC
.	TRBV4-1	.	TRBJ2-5	CASSPGTLVPETQYF	TGCGCCAGCAGCCCCGGGACTCTGGTCCCAGAGACCCAGTACTTC
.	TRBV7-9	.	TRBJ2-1	CASSLVTGSTDEQFF	TGTGCCAGCAGCTTAGTTACGGGTAGCACGGATGAGCAGTTCTTC
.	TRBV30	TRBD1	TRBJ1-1	CAWSAGTANTEAFF	TGTGCCTGGAGTGCAGGGACAGCTAACACTGAAGCTTTCTTT
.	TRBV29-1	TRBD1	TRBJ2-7	CSARSPGQGGEQYF	TGCAGCGCCCGAAGCCCGGGACAGGGGGGCGAGCAGTACTTC
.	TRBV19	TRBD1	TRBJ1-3	CASTDRVGSGNTIYF	TGTGCCAGTACCGACAGGGTCGGATCTGGAAACACCATATATTTT
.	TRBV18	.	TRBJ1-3	CASSQDSGNTIYF	TGTGCCAGCTCACAGGACTCTGGAAACACCATATATTTT
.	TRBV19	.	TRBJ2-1	CASSIQPPAEGAVNEQFF	TGTGCCAGTAGTATACAACCTCCCGCGGAAGGGGCAGTCAATGAGCAGTTCTTC
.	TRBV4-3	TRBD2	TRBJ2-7	CASSQEQGGSHEQYF	TGCGCCAGCAGCCAAGAGCAGGGAGGGTCCCACGAGCAGTACTTC
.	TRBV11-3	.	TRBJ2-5	CASSKQSGVRETQYF	TGTGCCAGCAGCAAACAATCGGGGGTACGGGAGACCCAGTACTTC
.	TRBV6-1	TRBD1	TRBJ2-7	CASSEWGQGAYEQYF	TGTGCCAGCAGTGAATGGGGACAGGGTGCCTACGAGCAGTACTTC
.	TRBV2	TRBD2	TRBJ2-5	CASSETSGGWATQYF	TGTGCCAGCAGTGAAACTAGCGGGGGATGGGCGACCCAGTACTTC
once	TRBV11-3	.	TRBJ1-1	CASSLESWGTEAFF	TGTGCCAGCAGCTTAGAGAGCTGGGGCACTGAAGCTTTCTTT
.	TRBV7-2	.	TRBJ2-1	CASSLVGGPNYNEQFF	TGTGCCAGCAGCTTAGTTGGGGGCCCTAACTACAATGAGCAGTTCTTC
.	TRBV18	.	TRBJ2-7	CASSPGGKGHYEQYF	TGTGCCAGCTCACCAGGTGGAAAAGGGCACTACGAGCAGTACTTC
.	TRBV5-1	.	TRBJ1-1	CASSLGVVGDTEAFF	TGCGCCAGCAGCTTGGGGGTTGTGGGGGACACTGAAGCTTTCTTT
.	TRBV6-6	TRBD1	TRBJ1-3	CASSSTGGPGNTIYF	TGTGCCAGCAGCTCTACAGGGGGTCCTGGAAACACCATATATTTT
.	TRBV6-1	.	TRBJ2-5	CASSEKALGETQYF	TGTGCCAGCAGTGAAAAGGCACTGGGGGAGACCCAGTACTTC
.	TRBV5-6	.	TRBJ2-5	CASSKMGGAETQYF	TGTGCCAGCAGCAAAATGGGGGGCGCGGAGACCCAGTACTTC
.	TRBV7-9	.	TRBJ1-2	CASSPRTIGYTF	TGTGCCAGCAGCCCCCGGACGATTGGCTACACCTTC
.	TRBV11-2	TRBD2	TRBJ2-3	CASSLDPGRGGSDTQYF	TGTGCCAGCAGCTTAGATCCGGGGCGGGGGGGCTCAGATACGCAGTATTTT
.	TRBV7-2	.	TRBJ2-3	CASSSQTADLGSTQYF	TGTGCCAGCAGCTCCCAGACTGCGGATCTGGGCTCTACGCAGTATTTT
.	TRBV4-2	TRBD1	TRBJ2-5	CASSQDPTGQVQETQYF	TGTGCCAGCAGCCAAGACCCAACAGGACAGGTACAGGAGACCCAGTACTTC
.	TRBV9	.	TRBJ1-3	CASSLPAQSTIYF	TGTGCCAGCAGCCTACCAGCCCAATCCACCATATATTTT
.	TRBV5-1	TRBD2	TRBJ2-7	CASSFTYRLAGGDDEQYF	TGCGCCAGCAGCTTCACGTACAGACTAGCGGGGGGCGATGACGAGCAGTACTTC
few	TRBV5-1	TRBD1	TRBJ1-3	CASSVPAGTGGNTIYF	TGCGCCAGCAGCGTGCCGGCCGGGACAGGGGGAAACACCATATATTTT
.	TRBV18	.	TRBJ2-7	CASSPGSPYEQYF	TGTGCCAGCTCACCAGGGTCTCCCTACGAGCAGTACTTC